These 27 T cell receptor beta chains share one sample of origin, sequenced in a study of metastatic and nonmetastatic thyroid tumors. There were no patients who had received any treatment before thyroid surgery. TCRdb re-clonotyped the PCR reads through MiXCR. The table has tens of thousands of clones, about 32% seen once; the top ten hold more than 30%. Sequenced input: blood. Every receptor here comes from a female donor with papillary thyroid cancer or a benign thyroid nodule (not recorded which). Some clones in this sample may be carry-over from other donors' samples.

J is TRBJ2-1 and V is TRBV11-3; D might be TRBD1 or TRBD2, each matching 5 bases. Per germline, CDR1 SGHNT and CDR2 YENEEA. The CDR3 is made up of 14 amino acids. V lost 5 bases and J 10 bases, leaving 18 bases between the germline ends. In DNA form, the CDR3 reads TGTGCCAGCAGCGAGGTAGGGACCCTCGGGGAGCAGTTCTTC. It encodes CASSEVGTLGEQFF.

In this sample, this clone is medium-sized. V and J are TRBV7-2 and TRBJ2-7, with 9 bases that match TRBD1. Germline V gene lookup returns CDR1 SGHTA and CDR2 FQGNSA. The CDR3 is 15 amino acids. Trimming took 4 bases from V and 1 from J; bases not matched to a gene: 5. As DNA, the CDR3 is TGTGCCAGCAGCTCGTACAGGGGGCAGTCCTACGAGCAGTACTTC. Its protein is CASSSYRGQSYEQYF.

The table lists this clone with many counts. The chain couples TRBV5-1 to TRBJ2-7; TRBD2 aligns across 9 bases. Trimming took 0 bases from V and 3 from J; bases not matched to a gene: 1. The V gene's germline CDR1 is SGHRS and CDR2 YFSETQ. The CDR3 loop spans 14 amino acids. CDR3 DNA: TGCGCCAGCAGCTTGGAACTAGCGGGCTACGAGCAGTACTTC. Protein: CASSLELAGYEQYF.

This clone was observed many times. This chain links TRBV4-1 with TRBJ2-1; unclear D gene. This CDR3 comprises 15 residues. Germline V gives CDR1 MGHRA, CDR2 YSYEKL. Trimming pared 0 bases from V and 5 bases from J, leaving 11 bases between. The CDR3 DNA reads TGCGCCAGCAGCCAAGACCCTAGTCAGCACAATGAGCAGTTCTTC. It specifies CASSQDPSQHNEQFF.

This clone was detected only a few times. This chain connects TRBV28 to TRBJ2-7; D remains unclear. Germline CDR1 MDHEN, CDR2 SYDVKM. The CDR3 covers 14 residues. V lost 3 bases and J lost 2, with 11 bases in between. CDR3 nucleotides: TGTGCCAGCAGTTTCGTGGTCAAACCCTACGAGCAGTACTTC. Its translation is CASSFVVKPYEQYF.

This clone has a single count. The conserved final phenylalanine or tryptophan is absent from the CDR3, which likely points to a read error. This chain joins TRBV3-1 and TRBJ2-2; perhaps TRBD2 as D (6 bases). Germline CDR1 is LGHDT and CDR2 is YNNKEL (reference sequence). This CDR3 has 15 residues. CDR3 nucleotides: TGTGCCAACAGCCAAGGAGGCGGGGTTACCGGGGAGCTGTTTTCT. Residues: CANSQGGGVTGELFS.

As concerns this clone: No conserved phenylalanine or tryptophan ends this CDR3, so it is likely a read error. The J gene is TRBJ2-5, the V gene TRBV19, with 9 bases matching TRBD1. The DNA end is more similar to TRBJ2-1, so the J call may be wrong. The CDR3 has 12 residues. Germline CDR1 LNHDA, CDR2 SQIVND (reference sequence). CDR3 bases: TGTGCCAGTGGGGACAGGGACCGGGAGCAGTTCCTC. This codes for CASGDRDREQFL.

This clone has ten or more counts. The J gene is TRBJ2-5, the V gene TRBV20-1; the D call may be TRBD1 or TRBD2 (5 bases each). Trimming left V 5 bases short and J 4 bases short, with 20 bases between. Germline-derived CDR1 and CDR2 are DFQATT and SNEGSKA (reference sequence). The CDR3 is 15 amino acids. The CDR3 nucleotides are TGCAGTGCTTCTACCTCCGGGACCCAGGTAGAGACCCAGTACTTC. This sequence encodes CSASTSGTQVETQYF.

This clone was seen ten or more times. The rearrangement joins TRBV18 to TRBJ2-5; no firm D call. Trimming took off 2 bases at V and 0 bases at J, with 7 bases between the two ends. This CDR3 has 14 amino acids. Germline values: CDR1 KGHSH, CDR2 LQKENI. The CDR3 spells CASSPGRDQETQYF. The CDR3 region has the DNA TGTGCCAGCTCACCAGGGCGAGACCAAGAGACCCAGTACTTC.

This clone came up a few times. It may be a read error: a sequence one base away is much more abundant. The rearrangement joins TRBV9 to TRBJ2-1; the match to TRBD2 covers 7 bases. Looked up from germline, CDR1 is SGDLS and CDR2 is YYNGEE. CDR3 length: 15 residues. Trimming at V came to 2 bases and at J to 8 bases, leaving 10 bases not matched to a gene. CDR3 DNA sequence: TGTGCCAGCAGCGTGACTAGCTGGAGGGTTGATGAGCAGTTCTTC. It encodes CASSVTSWRVDEQFF.

This clone was seen many times. This chain joins TRBV6-2 or TRBV6-3 and TRBJ1-2, with unresolved D. From germline, CDR1 is MNHEY and CDR2 SVGEGT. Trimming took 6 bases from V and 4 from J, leaving 15 bases between them. CDR3 length: 14 amino acids. The CDR3 reads CASSAIDYSYGYTF. CDR3 sequence (DNA): TGTGCCAGCAGCGCGATTGATTATAGCTATGGCTACACCTTC.

Regarding this clone: Germline and junction disagree at one end, which may indicate a read error. V is TRBV27 and J is TRBJ2-7; D is ambiguous. Germline values: CDR1 MNHEY, CDR2 SMNVEV (reference sequence). This CDR3 is built from 14 residues. This CDR3 reads CAISSVGRSYEQYF. DNA of the CDR3: TGTGCCATCAGTTCAGTTGGACGTTCCTACGAGCAGTACTTC.

This clone was recorded at least ten times. This chain connects TRBV6-6 to TRBJ2-3; D is uncertain. V lost 3 bases to trimming and J lost 0 bases, with 4 bases between them. The CDR3 contains 13 residues. CDR1 is MNHNY, CDR2 SVGAGI, per germline (reference sequence). In DNA form, the CDR3 reads TGTGCCAGCAGTTATTCTAGCACAGATACGCAGTATTTT. Residues: CASSYSSTDTQYF.

A word on this clone: The junction and the germline gene differ at one end; a read error may be behind it. V and J are TRBV5-1 and TRBJ2-1; perhaps TRBD2 as D (5 bases). This CDR3 spans 14 amino acids. Germline assignment: CDR1 SGHRS and CDR2 YFSETQ. In DNA form, the CDR3 reads TGCGCCAGCAGCCTCGCCAAGACTATCGGTGAGCAGTCCTTC. Its protein is CASSLAKTIGEQSF.

This sequence joins TRBV6-1 and TRBJ2-5; 12 nucleotides line up with TRBD2. J lost 2 bases, V lost 8 bases, and 3 bases had no gene match. This CDR3 has 14 amino acids. CDR1 MNHNS and CDR2 SASEGT come from the germline V gene. This CDR3 is CASRTSGMQETQYF. Here the CDR3 DNA reads TGTGCCAGCCGGACTAGCGGGATGCAAGAGACCCAGTACTTC.

This chain connects TRBV2 to TRBJ2-3; unclear D gene. Germline CDR1 is SNHLY and CDR2 is FYNNEI. This CDR3 has 12 amino acids. In nucleotides, the CDR3 is TGTTCCATCAGGCACTTCACAGATACGCAGTATTTT. This codes for CSIRHFTDTQYF.

The rearrangement links TRBV30 to TRBJ2-7; the match to TRBD1 covers 10 bases. The CDR3 is 14 amino acids. With V trimmed by 3 bases and J by 5 bases, 7 bases remained unmatched. Germline lookup yields CDR1 GTSNPN and CDR2 SVGIG (reference sequence). This CDR3 reads CAWRTRDRGHEQYF. In DNA form, the CDR3 reads TGTGCCTGGAGAACCCGGGACAGGGGTCACGAGCAGTACTTC. Together with reference TRBV30 and TRBJ2-7, the CDR3 gives the full variable domain: SQTIHQWPATLVQPVGSPLSLECTVEGTSNPNLYWYRQAAGRGLQLLFYSVGIGQISSEVPQNLSASRPQDRQFILSSKKLLLSDSGFYLCAWRTRDRGHEQYFGPGTRLTVT.

This clone was counted ten times or more. The chain has TRBV20-1 and TRBJ2-5; D unresolved. The V end was cut by 0 bases, the J end by 5 bases, with 13 bases between. The CDR3 sequence is 14 residues long. Germline V lookup: CDR1 DFQATT, CDR2 SNEGSKA (reference sequence). CDR3 coding DNA: TGCAGTGCTAGAGATCCCCCCCCCGGGGAGACCCAGTACTTC. Its translation: CSARDPPPGETQYF.

Regarding this clone: The junction departs from the called germline gene at one end, perhaps through a read error. The genes are TRBV7-2 and TRBJ1-2; no clear D. Germline CDR1 and CDR2: SGHTA and FQGNSA. The CDR3 runs 13 residues. CDR3 amino acids: CASNLGYDYGYTF. The CDR3 nucleotides read TGTGCCAGCAACTTAGGTTATGACTATGGCTACACCTTC.

This clone was observed a handful of times. Its ends do not fully match the called genes, so a read error is possible. The chain links TRBV6-1 to TRBJ2-2; D gene uncertain. Looked up from germline, CDR1 is MNHNS and CDR2 is SASEGT. The CDR3 runs to 14 residues. The CDR3 DNA reads as TGTGCCAGCAGTGAAGGCACGAACACAGGGGAGCTGTTTTTT. Its protein product is CASSEGTNTGELFF.

This clone has a count of ten or more. The V and J genes are TRBV28 and TRBJ1-4; D may be TRBD1 (6 bases). The CDR3 extends over 13 amino acids. Germline CDR1 and CDR2: MDHEN and SYDVKM. Trimming cost V 4 bases and J 10 bases, with 13 bases left between them. The CDR3 coding sequence is TGTGCCAGCAGTTCCCGGGACATGGGAAAACTGTTTTTT. It translates to CASSSRDMGKLFF.

This clone has ten or more counts. For the CDR3, the DNA is TGCGCCAGCAGCCAAGGTCTTGGGGTAGGGGCCCGGGAAAAACTGTTTTTT. This encodes CASSQGLGVGAREKLFF. The chain carries TRBV4-1 and TRBJ1-4, with D maybe TRBD1 (5 bases). The CDR3 contains 17 residues. Trimming pared 1 base from V and 8 bases from J, leaving 20 bases between. The germline CDR1 and CDR2 sequences are MGHRA and YSYEKL.

This clone was seen repeatedly, ten times or more. The chain carries TRBV24-1 and TRBJ2-3, with TRBD1 matching over 7 bases. CDR1 is KGHDR, CDR2 SFDVKD, per germline. The CDR3 contains 16 residues. Trimming cost V 5 bases and J 3 bases; bases outside gene matches: 10. In DNA, the CDR3 is TGTGCCACCAGTGGCGGTAGACAGGGTGCGACAGATACGCAGTATTTT. It codes for CATSGGRQGATDTQYF.

As concerns this clone: Mismatch with germline at one junction end may stem from a read error. This chain joins TRBV4-3 and TRBJ1-3; no firm D call. CDR3 length: 15 amino acids. CDR1 and CDR2 (germline): LGHNA, YSLEER. CDR3 sequence reads: CARSHGSVSGNNIYF. CDR3 in DNA: TGCGCCAGAAGCCACGGGTCAGTCTCTGGAAACAACATATATTTT.

This clone was seen more than once but under ten times. The chain carries TRBV6-1 and TRBJ2-2; maybe TRBD2 (5 bases). This CDR3 is built from 15 residues. Trimming removed 7 bases from V and 8 bases from J, with 20 bases in between. Germline assignment: CDR1 MNHNS and CDR2 SASEGT. CDR3 nucleotides: TGTGCCAGCATCCAAGCGTCCGGGCGGGCAGGGGAGCTGTTTTTT. The encoded protein is CASIQASGRAGELFF.

Ten or more counts support this clone. The chain couples TRBV7-8 to TRBJ2-7, with D possibly matching TRBD2 (7 bases). The CDR3 runs 13 residues. Germline V gene lookup returns CDR1 SGHVS and CDR2 FQNEAQ. The V end was cut by 3 bases, the J end by 11 bases, with 17 bases between. The DNA for the CDR3 is TGTGCCAGCAGCTTCATTCCAGGGGCGGGAGAGTACTTC. Its translation: CASSFIPGAGEYF.

This clone was recorded many times. The rearrangement links TRBV6-1 to TRBJ1-1; maybe TRBD1 (6 bases). Trimming took 2 bases from V and 1 from J, leaving 8 bases between them. CDR3 size: 14 residues. Per germline, CDR1 MNHNS and CDR2 SASEGT. The CDR3 DNA sequence: TGTGCCAGCAGTGAAAGGGGGGGGAACACTGAAGCTTTCTTT. It yields the protein CASSERGGNTEAFF.